Included here is one T cell receptor (beta chain) sequence, with context. The data were obtained in a study of monozygotic twins with inflammatory bowel disease. The CDR3 contains 15 residues. TCRdb re-called the 5' RACE reads, yielding one record per CDR3 amino acid sequence without DNA. The sample features just over 300,000 distinct CDR3 sequences, with roughly 5.3% in its top ten. The clonotype was recovered from a human donor with ulcerative colitis or Crohn's disease, or a healthy co-twin of an affected twin (not recorded which). J is TRBJ2-3 and V is TRBV12-3 or TRBV12-4. The material sequenced was blood. CDR3 sequence: CASSWLVMGTDTQYF.